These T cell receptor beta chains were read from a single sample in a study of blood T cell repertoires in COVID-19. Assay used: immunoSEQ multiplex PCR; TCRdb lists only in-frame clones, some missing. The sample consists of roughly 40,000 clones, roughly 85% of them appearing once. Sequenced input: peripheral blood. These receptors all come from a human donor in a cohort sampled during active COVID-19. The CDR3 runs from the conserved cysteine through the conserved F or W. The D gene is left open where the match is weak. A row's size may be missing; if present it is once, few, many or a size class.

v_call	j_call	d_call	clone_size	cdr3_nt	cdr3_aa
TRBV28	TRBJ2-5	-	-	TGTGCCAGCAGTTTGCTCGACAGGAGCGAAGAGACCCAGTACTTC	CASSLLDRSEETQYF
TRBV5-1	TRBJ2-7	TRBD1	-	TGCGCCAGCAGCCCCACAGGGGGCTCTGCCTACGAGCAGTACTTC	CASSPTGGSAYEQYF
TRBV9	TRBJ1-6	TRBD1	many	TGTGCCAGCAGCCCTACCTGGACAGGGGCGAATTCACCCCTCCACTTT	CASSPTWTGANSPLHF
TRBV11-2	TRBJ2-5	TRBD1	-	TGTGCCAGCAGCCAGCAGGGGGTAGGAGAGACCCAGTACTTC	CASSQQGVGETQYF
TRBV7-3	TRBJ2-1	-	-	TGTGCCAGCAGCCTCAACGTGAGAAGCTCCTACAATGAGCAGTTCTTC	CASSLNVRSSYNEQFF
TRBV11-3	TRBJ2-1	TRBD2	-	TGTGCCAGCAGCTTAGGCGGGACTAGCACGTACAATGAGCAGTTCTTC	CASSLGGTSTYNEQFF
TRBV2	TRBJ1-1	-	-	TGTGCCAGCACCTTAGCAGGGCGAGCTTTCTTT	CASTLAGRAFF
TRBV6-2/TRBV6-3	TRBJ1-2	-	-	TGTGCCAGCAGTTACAGTTTGGCTTCCTATGGCTACACCTTC	CASSYSLASYGYTF
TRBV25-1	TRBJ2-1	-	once	TGTGCCAGCATGGGGCTGGGCCAGTGGGGCTCCTACAATGAGCAGTTCTTC	CASMGLGQWGSYNEQFF
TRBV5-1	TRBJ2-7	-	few	TGCGCCAGCAGCTTGGTCCCAGGGGTGGTCTACGAGCAGTACTTC	CASSLVPGVVYEQYF
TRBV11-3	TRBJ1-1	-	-	TGTGCCAGCAGCTTAGATTCCAGGGGTAACACTGAAGCTTTCTTT	CASSLDSRGNTEAFF
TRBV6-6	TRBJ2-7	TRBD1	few	TGTGCCAGCAATTCCGGGACAGGAGATTACGAGCAGTACTTC	CASNSGTGDYEQYF
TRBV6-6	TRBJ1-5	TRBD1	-	TGTGCCAGCACCCGACGGAGACAGGGGTGGGGTGGGACCCAGCATTTT	CASTRRRQGWGGTQHF
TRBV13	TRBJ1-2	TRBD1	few	TGTGCCAGCAGCTTATTACAGGGGGGTGGCTACACCTTC	CASSLLQGGGYTF
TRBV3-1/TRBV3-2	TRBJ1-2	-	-	TGTGCCAGCAGCCAAGGGGAGTATGGCTACACCTTC	CASSQGEYGYTF
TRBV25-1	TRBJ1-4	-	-	TGTGCCAGCAGTGAACGCGGGGCCTCTAATGAAAAACTGTTTTTT	CASSERGASNEKLFF
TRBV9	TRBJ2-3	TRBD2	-	TGTGCCAGCAGCCCCCCGGGACTAGCGGGAGTTTCTACGCAGTATTTT	CASSPPGLAGVSTQYF
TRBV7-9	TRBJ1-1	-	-	TGTGCCAGCAGCCCCGGCAGCGGTACGACGGAAGCTTTCTTT	CASSPGSGTTEAFF
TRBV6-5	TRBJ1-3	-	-	TGTGCCAGCAGCCGGGGACAAGGAGCTGGAAACACCATATATTTT	CASSRGQGAGNTIYF
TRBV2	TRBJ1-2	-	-	TGTGCCAGCAGTGACAGACTTAACTATGGCTACACCTTC	CASSDRLNYGYTF
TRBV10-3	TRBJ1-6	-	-	TGTGCCATCAGTGAGTCCGGGGTGAATAATTCACCCCTCCACTTT	CAISESGVNNSPLHF
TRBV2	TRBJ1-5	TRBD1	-	TGTGCCAGCAGTGACAGGGGGCTCGGTCAGCCCCAGCATTTT	CASSDRGLGQPQHF
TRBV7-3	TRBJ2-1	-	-	TGTGCCAGCAGCTTAAGTGCGAACAATGAGCAGTTCTTC	CASSLSANNEQFF
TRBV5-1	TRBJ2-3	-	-	TGCGCCAGCAGCTTGGAGGTGGCAGGGTCGATAGATACGCAGTATTTT	CASSLEVAGSIDTQYF
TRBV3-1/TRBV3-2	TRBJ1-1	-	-	TGTGCCAGCAGCCCAACCAGAGGCACTGAAGCTTTCTTT	CASSPTRGTEAFF
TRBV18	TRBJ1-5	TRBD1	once	TGTGCCAGCTCACCACGGAGACAGGGAGAAGGCAATCAGCCCCAGCATTTT	CASSPRRQGEGNQPQHF
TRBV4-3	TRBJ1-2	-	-	TGCGCCAGCAGCCAAGACTACAGCACCCCGGTCTATGGCTACACCTTC	CASSQDYSTPVYGYTF
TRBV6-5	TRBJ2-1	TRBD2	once	TGTGCCAGCAGGATTCATAGCGGGGGTCTAAATGAGCAGTTCTTC	CASRIHSGGLNEQFF
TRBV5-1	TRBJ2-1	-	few	TGCGCCAGCAGCTCTCAGGACAATGAGCAGTTCTTC	CASSSQDNEQFF